A single sample is the source of the 30 T cell receptor beta chains below, sequenced in a study of Graves' ophthalmopathy and Graves' hyperthyroidism. Using RNA transcripts, the TCR beta CDR3 regions were amplified. After a first-round RT-PCR with HTBI primers, a second-round multiplex PCR was run. One entry per CDR3 protein results from TCRdb running MiXCR on the multiplex PCR reads. Of almost 750,000 distinct CDR3 sequences listed, 40% are singletons. The sequenced material came from peripheral blood. The receptors were sampled from an adult man with Graves' ophthalmopathy.

This clonotype was detected only once. The chain has TRBV2 and TRBJ1-2; 7 bases align to TRBD1. The germline V gene has CDR1 SNHLY and CDR2 FYNNEI. The CDR3 is 15 residues long. Trimming cost V 5 bases and J 4 bases; bases outside gene matches: 10. The CDR3 loop is CASSYSKGGLYGYTF. CDR3 in DNA: TGTGCCAGCAGTTACTCGAAAGGGGGCCTCTATGGCTACACCTTC.

The rearrangement joins TRBV19 to TRBJ1-6; 8 bases fit TRBD1. CDR1 and CDR2 (germline): LNHDA, SQIVND (reference sequence). Losses at the gene ends were 4 bases for V and 8 bases for J; bases not matched to a gene: 7. The CDR3 extends over 15 amino acids. In nucleotides, the CDR3 is TGTGCCAGTAGTACCGACAGGGGATATGATTCACCCCTCCACTTT. Residues: CASSTDRGYDSPLHF. The full variable domain, completed using reference TRBV19 and TRBJ1-6, is DGGITQSPKYLFRKEGQNVTLSCEQNLNHDAMYWYRQDPGQGLRLIYYSQIVNDFQKGDIAEGYSVSREKKESFPLTVTSAQKNPTAFYLCASSTDRGYDSPLHFGNGTRLTVT.

This clonotype has only a few counts. The gene calls are TRBV6-6 and TRBJ2-7, with D possibly matching TRBD1 (5 bases). Germline CDR1 and CDR2: MNHNY and SVGAGI (reference sequence). The ends were cut back, 6 bases at V and 3 bases at J, with 15 bases in the middle. This CDR3 is 14 amino acids long. CDR3 amino acids: CASSHRRTSYEQYF. CDR3 in DNA: TGTGCCAGCAGCCACCGACGGACAAGCTACGAGCAGTACTTC.

A few counts support this clonotype. V usage is TRBV7-2 and J usage is TRBJ1-2; D perhaps matches TRBD1 (5 bases). V dropped 5 bases and J dropped 8 bases, with 18 bases sitting between them. This CDR3 contains 14 residues. Germline V gene sequence: CDR1 SGHTA, CDR2 FQGNSA. The CDR3 region has the DNA TGTGCCAGCAGCGGCGGGGGGACCCCGGGGGGCTACACCTTC. Its translation: CASSGGGTPGGYTF.

This clonotype was counted a few times. The rearrangement uses TRBV12-3 or TRBV12-4 and TRBJ1-3; D uncertain. CDR3 length: 15 amino acids. Trimming pared 5 bases from V and 1 base from J, leaving 12 bases between. The CDR3 nucleotides are TGTGCCAGCAGTCCCAGGTGGGCATCTGGAAACACCATATATTTT. This gives the protein CASSPRWASGNTIYF.

Note on this clonotype: Relative to the germline gene, one junction end is altered; a read error may explain this. The chain carries TRBV7-9 and TRBJ2-2; D ambiguous. The CDR3 is 16 amino acids. Germline V gene lookup returns CDR1 SEHNR and CDR2 FQNEAQ (reference sequence). The CDR3 sequence is CASSQEFPGLPGELFF. The CDR3 DNA follows: TGCGCCAGCAGCCAAGAGTTTCCGGGCCTACCCGGGGAGCTGTTTTTT.

The chain recombines TRBV2 with TRBJ1-2, with unresolved D. CDR1 is SNHLY and CDR2 is FYNNEI in the germline V gene. V lost 0 bases, J lost 5 bases, and 19 bases lay in between. The CDR3 length is 17 residues. CDR3 loop: CASSEAVRLDGPYGYTF. CDR3 sequence (DNA): TGTGCCAGCAGTGAAGCTGTTCGGTTGGACGGCCCGTATGGCTACACCTTC.

V usage is TRBV19 and J usage is TRBJ1-2; 7 bases fit TRBD1. The CDR3 contains 16 residues. J was trimmed by 4 bases and V by 2 bases; bases with no gene match: 10. Germline CDR1 LNHDA, CDR2 SQIVND (reference sequence). The CDR3 sequence is CASSIIPLQGPYGYTF. Here the CDR3 DNA reads TGTGCCAGTAGTATAATCCCCCTACAGGGGCCCTATGGCTACACCTTC. Supplemented by reference TRBV19 and TRBJ1-2, the full variable domain reads DGGITQSPKYLFRKEGQNVTLSCEQNLNHDAMYWYRQDPGQGLRLIYYSQIVNDFQKGDIAEGYSVSREKKESFPLTVTSAQKNPTAFYLCASSIIPLQGPYGYTFGSGTRLTVV.

Many counts were recorded for this clonotype. This chain connects TRBV12-3 or TRBV12-4 to TRBJ1-2; D gene unclear. The CDR3 has 11 residues. V lost 6 bases and J 8 bases, leaving 10 bases between the germline ends. For the CDR3, the DNA is TGTGCCAGCAGGTTGAAACAGGGCTACACCTTC. It codes for CASRLKQGYTF.

This rearrangement joins TRBV15 to TRBJ2-7, with 9 bases matching TRBD2. This CDR3 region has 17 residues. Germline V lookup: CDR1 LNHNV, CDR2 YYDKDF (reference sequence). V gave up 1 base and J gave up 4 bases; unmatched junction bases: 11. Here the CDR3 DNA reads TGTGCCACCAGCAGAGTCATAGCGGGAGATCCGCTATACGAGCAGTACTTC. This encodes CATSRVIAGDPLYEQYF. The entire variable domain, with the rest obtained from reference TRBV15 and TRBJ2-7, is as follows: DAMVIQNPRYQVTQFGKPVTLSCSQTLNHNVMYWYQQKSSQAPKLLFHYYDKDFNNEADTPDNFQSRRPNTSFCFLDIRSPGLGDTAMYLCATSRVIAGDPLYEQYFGPGTRLTVT.

This clonotype was seen many times. The genes are TRBV7-2 and TRBJ2-5, with unresolved D. The CDR3 has 15 amino acids. V was cut by 5 bases and J by 5 bases, with 18 bases left in between. Looked up from germline, CDR1 is SGHTA and CDR2 is FQGNSA. CDR3 sequence: CASSMAPGAGETQYF. In DNA, the CDR3 is TGTGCCAGCAGCATGGCCCCCGGAGCCGGGGAGACCCAGTACTTC.

Concerning this clonotype: This clone may be a read error of a much larger clone one base away. The chain recombines TRBV7-9 with TRBJ2-5; no clear D gene. Germline V gene lookup returns CDR1 SEHNR and CDR2 FQNEAQ (reference sequence). The CDR3 contains 12 residues. CDR3 in amino acids: CAGSHWEETQYF. The CDR3 bases are TGTGCCGGCAGCCACTGGGAAGAGACCCAGTACTTC.

There are many counts of this clonotype. The chain combines TRBV25-1 with TRBJ1-1; D call uncertain. This CDR3 region has 14 residues. Germline V gene lookup returns CDR1 MGHDK and CDR2 SYGVNS. Between the trimmed V and J ends, which lost 3 bases and 5 bases, there was a span of 13 bases. CDR3 bases: TGTGCCAGCAGTGACGCCGGACGGAGGACTGAAGCTTTCTTT. Translating it yields CASSDAGRRTEAFF.

The chain uses TRBV5-4 and TRBJ2-7, with TRBD2 matching 10 bases. This CDR3 contains 15 residues. The V gene's germline CDR1 is SGHNT and CDR2 YYREEE (reference sequence). Germline trimming cut 1 base from V and 2 bases from J; bases unmatched to any gene: 3. CDR3 protein: CASSLKLAGAYEQYF. CDR3 DNA sequence: TGTGCCAGCAGCTTGAAGCTAGCGGGGGCCTACGAGCAGTACTTC.

Many counts were recorded for this clonotype. The chain uses TRBV7-3 and TRBJ2-7, with TRBD1 matching 8 bases. CDR1 and CDR2 from the germline V gene are SGHTA and FQGTGA. The CDR3 contains 13 residues. V gave up 7 bases and J gave up 3 bases; unmatched junction bases: 5. CDR3 protein: CASNRTGYYEQYF. CDR3 sequence (DNA): TGTGCCAGCAACCGGACAGGGTACTACGAGCAGTACTTC.

This chain uses TRBV11-1 with TRBJ2-1, with 11 bases matching TRBD1. This CDR3 contains 13 residues. Losses at the gene ends were 8 bases for V and 8 bases for J; bases not matched to a gene: 5. The germline CDR1 and CDR2 sequences are SGHAT and FQDESV (reference sequence). The CDR3 sequence is CASPGQGGHEQFF. In DNA, the CDR3 is TGTGCCAGCCCGGGACAGGGGGGTCATGAGCAGTTCTTC.

This clonotype was counted only a few times. V and J are TRBV2 and TRBJ2-2; perhaps TRBD1 as D (7 bases). The CDR3 runs to 15 residues. The V gene lost 2 bases and the J gene lost 9 bases, with 16 bases spanning the gap. From germline, CDR1 is SNHLY and CDR2 FYNNEI. The CDR3 loop is CASSERWQGGWELFF. The CDR3 DNA reads TGTGCCAGCAGTGAACGGTGGCAGGGGGGCTGGGAGCTGTTTTTT.

This chain connects TRBV7-9 to TRBJ2-7, with TRBD1 identical over 9 bases. This CDR3 has 15 amino acids. The V gene's germline CDR1 is SEHNR and CDR2 FQNEAQ (reference sequence). The junction had 7 bases not matched to a gene; V was cut back by 5 bases and J by 2 bases. The chain's CDR3 is CASSPGQGNPYEQYF. CDR3 DNA sequence: TGTGCCAGCAGCCCAGGACAGGGGAATCCCTACGAGCAGTACTTC.

The CDR3 here is CASSSTGGAWGANVLTF. CDR3 nucleotide sequence: TGTGCCAGCAGCTCGACAGGGGGAGCCTGGGGGGCCAACGTCCTGACTTTC. V is TRBV7-9 and J is TRBJ2-6, with 9 bases matching TRBD1. Losses at the gene ends were 4 bases for V and 4 bases for J; bases not matched to a gene: 8. CDR1 is SEHNR and CDR2 is FQNEAQ in the germline V gene (reference sequence). The CDR3 is made up of 17 amino acids.

This chain uses TRBV10-3 with TRBJ2-7, with 8 bases aligning to TRBD2. Germline V gives CDR1 ENHRY, CDR2 SYGVKD. The ends lost 8 bases at V and 3 bases at J; junction bases unmatched: 3. The CDR3 contains 12 residues. The CDR3 DNA sequence: TGTGCCATCGGCGGGAGGTACTACGAGCAGTACTTC. Its protein product is CAIGGRYYEQYF.

V gene TRBV29-1 combines with J gene TRBJ1-5, with no clear D. Germline loops: CDR1 SQVTM, CDR2 ANQGSEA. The V end lost 6 bases, the J end lost 5 bases, and 17 bases lay between the germline ends. CDR3 length: 14 residues. CDR3 protein: CSVAASSADQPQHF. The DNA for the CDR3 is TGCAGCGTCGCCGCGTCATCGGCGGATCAGCCCCAGCATTTT.

This clonotype came up a few times. V and J are TRBV2 and TRBJ2-5; 9 bases are shared with TRBD2. V lost 5 bases, J lost 8 bases, and 6 bases stayed unmatched. The CDR3 spans 13 residues. Germline assignment: CDR1 SNHLY and CDR2 FYNNEI. CDR3 protein: CASSQSGGTTQYF. The CDR3 DNA sequence: TGTGCCAGCAGTCAGAGCGGGGGGACAACCCAGTACTTC.

This clonotype was detected ten times or more. J is TRBJ2-2 and V is TRBV10-3; 10 nucleotides align to TRBD1. The CDR3 sequence is 15 residues long. The germline V gene has CDR1 ENHRY and CDR2 SYGVKD. J lost 5 bases, V lost 6 bases, and 6 bases had no gene match. The CDR3 reads CAIRTGGGQTGELFF. The CDR3 DNA is TGTGCCATCAGGACAGGGGGCGGCCAGACCGGGGAGCTGTTTTTT.

The DNA of the CDR3 is TGTGCCAGCAGTGCTAGTGTGGGCTATGGCTACACCTTC. This codes for CASSASVGYGYTF. The V and J genes are TRBV2 and TRBJ1-2; D call uncertain. The germline V gene has CDR1 SNHLY and CDR2 FYNNEI. The V end lost 4 bases, the J end lost 4 bases, and 10 bases lay between the germline ends. There are 13 residues in the CDR3.

Concerning this clonotype: This may stem from a read error, because a much larger clone lies one nucleotide away. The V and J genes are TRBV14 and TRBJ1-6, with 10 bases lining up with TRBD1. Germline lookup yields CDR1 SGHDN and CDR2 FVKESK. The CDR3 contains 15 residues. CDR3 loop: CASSQGQGNNSPPHF. CDR3 bases: TGTGCCAGCAGCCAGGGACAGGGGAATAATTCACCCCCCCACTTT.

The gene calls are TRBV12-3 or TRBV12-4 and TRBJ1-1, with 7 bases lining up with TRBD1. J lost 0 bases, V lost 3 bases, and 7 bases had no gene match. There are 16 residues in the CDR3. The CDR3 is CASSFETGPLNTEAFF. In DNA form, the CDR3 reads TGTGCCAGCAGTTTTGAGACAGGGCCCTTGAACACTGAAGCTTTCTTT.

The gene calls are TRBV15 and TRBJ2-7, with TRBD1 identical over 9 bases. The V gene end was trimmed by 0 bases and the J gene end by 3 bases; junction bases not matched to a gene: 3. CDR3 length equals 15 residues. CDR1 is LNHNV, CDR2 YYDKDF, per germline (reference sequence). CDR3 coding DNA: TGTGCCACCAGCAGAGATACGGGACAGGGCTACGAGCAGTACTTC. It translates to CATSRDTGQGYEQYF.

This clonotype occurred once. The chain links TRBV5-4 to TRBJ2-7; tentatively, D is TRBD1 (6 bases). V lost 4 bases to trimming and J lost 0 bases, with 14 bases between them. This CDR3 has 15 residues. The germline V gene encodes CDR1 SGHNT and CDR2 YYREEE (reference sequence). The DNA of the CDR3 is TGTGCCAGCAGCATACAGGGTCCCCTCTCCTACGAGCAGTACTTC. Protein: CASSIQGPLSYEQYF.

This clonotype was counted at least ten times. V and J are TRBV2 and TRBJ2-7, with TRBD1 as a possible D gene (6 bases). V was shortened by 0 bases and J by 7 bases, with 16 bases between the two germline ends. Germline V gives CDR1 SNHLY, CDR2 FYNNEI. The CDR3 is 15 amino acids. CDR3 residues: CASSEAEAGVREQYF. In nucleotides, the CDR3 is TGTGCCAGCAGTGAAGCGGAGGCAGGGGTGAGAGAGCAGTACTTC.

This clonotype was seen more than once but under ten times. The chain has TRBV2 and TRBJ2-7; 9 bases match TRBD2. V shed 5 bases and J 7 bases; nucleotides not matched to a gene: 12. Per the germline V gene, CDR1 is SNHLY and CDR2 is FYNNEI. CDR3 length: 15 residues. The CDR3 coding sequence is TGTGCCAGCAGTTTATCAGGACTAGCGATGTGGGAGCAGTACTTC. Its translation is CASSLSGLAMWEQYF.